This T cell receptor (beta chain) was sequenced during a study of metastatic and nonmetastatic thyroid tumors. Study context: Peripheral blood and tumor or nodule samples from malignant and benign thyroid patients were compared. Study-level results: Versus benign nodules, malignant thyroid tumors reportedly had significantly higher TCR beta diversity, in blood and tumor.

Treatment of any kind had been given to no patient before thyroid surgery. Concerning this clone itself: The antigen is not known.

In the original analysis: Construction of a distant-metastasis classifier for papillary thyroid cancer relied on CDR3 differences across clinicopathological groups. TCRdb re-analyzed the PCR reads using MiXCR. TCRdb's processing, not the study's, gives the V and J calls here. The sample has some 17,000 clones; roughly a quarter are singletons. The V and J ends lost 4 bases and 7 bases respectively, with 11 bases between them. Germline CDR1 reads SGHTA; CDR2 reads FQGNSA. The CDR3 is 13 amino acids. The chain is built from TRBV7-2 and TRBJ2-1, with D maybe TRBD1 (5 bases). The sequence was obtained from a male donor with papillary thyroid cancer or a benign thyroid nodule (not recorded which). Some clones in this sample may be carry-over from other donors' samples. The specimen sequenced was blood. CDR3 amino acids: CASSSGPWNEQFF. Written as DNA, the CDR3 is TGTGCCAGCAGCTCAGGGCCCTGGAATGAGCAGTTCTTC.